Listed here are 9 T cell receptor beta chains from one sample, sequenced in a study of Tregs in tolerant kidney transplant recipients. Related graft donors supplied nonmyeloablative bone marrow transplants, and mixed chimerism was transient. TCRdb keeps only in-frame clones here, not all; method: immunoSEQ multiplex PCR. This table holds 25,000 to 40,000 clones. Source: CD4+ T cells from blood (PBMCs), taken 24 months after the transplant. All receptors come from a human patient who received a combined kidney and bone marrow transplant. Some T cells may have come from the graft donor.

As for this clone: Read data end 3 residues before the CDR3 end; the end is taken from the germline J gene. This chain uses TRBV4-2 with TRBJ1-5; tentative D call: TRBD1 (5 bases). Trimming removed 6 bases at V and 0 bases at J, with 12 bases between. CDR1 and CDR2 from the germline V gene are LGHNA and YNFKEQ. The CDR3 sequence is 15 residues long. The DNA read from the CDR3 is TGTGCCAGCAGACCGGCGGGGGGTAGCAATCAGCCC. This sequence encodes CASRPAGGSNQP. The full-length CDR3 reads as CASRPAGGSNQPQHF.

In regard to this clone: Coverage ceases 3 residues before the CDR3 finishes, and the germline J gene fills in the end. The chain uses TRBV20-1 and TRBJ2-3; 14 nucleotides match TRBD2. The CDR3 totals 15 residues. CDR1 is DFQATT, CDR2 SNEGSKA, per germline (reference sequence). Trimming cost V 4 bases and J 4 bases; bases outside gene matches: 4. The CDR3 DNA, read in part, is TGCAGTGCTATAGGGACTAGCGGGAGCTCAGATACG. This codes for CSAIGTSGSSDT. The full CDR3 is CSAIGTSGSSDTQYF.

Concerning this clone: The CDR3 end falls 3 residues outside the read, so it is completed with the germline J gene. The chain links TRBV18 to TRBJ1-2, with D perhaps matching TRBD1 (6 bases). Germline values: CDR1 KGHSH, CDR2 LQKENI. The CDR3 extends over 15 amino acids. Incomplete CDR3 DNA: TGTGCCAGCTCACCACAGGACAGAGGCTCGCAAAGC. Translation gives CASSPQDRGSQS. The whole CDR3 region reads CASSPQDRGSQSYTF.

About this clone: The read halts 3 residues ahead of the CDR3 end, with the missing end drawn from the germline J gene. This chain connects TRBV6-2 or TRBV6-3 to TRBJ1-5, with 8 bases matching TRBD1. Germline V gene sequence: CDR1 MNHEY, CDR2 SVGEGT. V gave up 7 bases and J gave up 1 base; unmatched junction bases: 6. This CDR3 spans 15 amino acids. The CDR3 here is CASTHRGKSNQPQHF. The sequenced part of the CDR3 DNA is TGTGCCAGCACTCACAGGGGGAAAAGCAATCAGCCC.

Concerning this clone: The sequenced fragment ends 3 residues before the CDR3 boundary, so the rest is inferred from the germline J gene. J is TRBJ2-7 and V is TRBV19; 11 nucleotides match TRBD2. Losses at the gene ends were 5 bases for V and 4 bases for J; bases not matched to a gene: 7. Germline V CDR1 and CDR2: LNHDA, SQIVND (reference sequence). CDR3 length: 15 amino acids. The CDR3: CASSPGLAGFYEQYF. The covered CDR3 bases are TGTGCCAGTAGTCCCGGACTAGCGGGCTTTTACGAG. The complete variable domain, with remaining parts taken from reference TRBV19 and TRBJ2-7, reads DGGITQSPKYLFRKEGQNVTLSCEQNLNHDAMYWYRQDPGQGLRLIYYSQIVNDFQKGDIAEGYSVSREKKESFPLTVTSAQKNPTAFYLCASSPGLAGFYEQYFGPGTRLTVT.

A note on this clone: Coverage ceases 3 residues before the CDR3 finishes, and the germline J gene fills in the end. The chain carries TRBV20-1 and TRBJ2-7, with 10 bases identical to TRBD1. Germline CDR1 is DFQATT and CDR2 is SNEGSKA (reference sequence). The V segment lost 5 bases and the J segment 6 bases; nucleotides outside the gene matches: 10. This CDR3 has 14 amino acids. The CDR3 DNA, read in part, is TGCAGTGCTTCCGGGACAGGGGTTTTAGGCGAG. Protein: CSASGTGVLGE. The complete CDR3 reads CSASGTGVLGEQYF.

In the case of this clone: The read terminates 3 residues ahead of where the CDR3 ends, so the germline J gene completes it. This chain links TRBV19 with TRBJ2-3, with 10 bases lining up with TRBD2. This CDR3 is built from 17 residues. The V gene's germline CDR1 is LNHDA and CDR2 SQIVND (reference sequence). Trimming cost V 6 bases and J 6 bases; bases outside gene matches: 15. Partial CDR3 DNA: TGTGCCAGTAGCGTACCCCTGCTAGCGGGAGTAGTGGATACG. Translation gives CASSVPLLAGVVDT. The complete CDR3 reads CASSVPLLAGVVDTQYF.

Comments on this clone: The read falls 3 residues short of the CDR3 end, and the missing part is taken from the germline J gene. The chain is built from TRBV5-4 and TRBJ2-2; 8 bases are shared with TRBD1. The germline V gene has CDR1 SGHNT and CDR2 YYREEE (reference sequence). V was pared by 3 bases and J by 6 bases, with 10 bases of the junction left unmatched. The CDR3 sequence is 16 residues long. The CDR3 spells CASSSAGGATAGELFF. CDR3 bases read: TGTGCCAGCAGCTCGGCAGGGGGCGCGACTGCCGGGGAG.

With regard to this clone: The read terminates 3 residues before the CDR3 end, so the remaining end is supplied by the germline J gene. The chain uses TRBV4-1 and TRBJ2-7, with 9 bases identical to TRBD1. Germline CDR1 reads MGHRA; CDR2 reads YSYEKL. The CDR3 runs to 16 residues. Trimming cost V 3 bases and J 0 bases; bases outside gene matches: 6. The sequenced CDR3 bases are TGCGCCAGCAGCCAGGCTGGACAGGGGCTCTCCTACGAG. This gives the protein CASSQAGQGLSYE. The CDR3 reads in full as CASSQAGQGLSYEQYF.